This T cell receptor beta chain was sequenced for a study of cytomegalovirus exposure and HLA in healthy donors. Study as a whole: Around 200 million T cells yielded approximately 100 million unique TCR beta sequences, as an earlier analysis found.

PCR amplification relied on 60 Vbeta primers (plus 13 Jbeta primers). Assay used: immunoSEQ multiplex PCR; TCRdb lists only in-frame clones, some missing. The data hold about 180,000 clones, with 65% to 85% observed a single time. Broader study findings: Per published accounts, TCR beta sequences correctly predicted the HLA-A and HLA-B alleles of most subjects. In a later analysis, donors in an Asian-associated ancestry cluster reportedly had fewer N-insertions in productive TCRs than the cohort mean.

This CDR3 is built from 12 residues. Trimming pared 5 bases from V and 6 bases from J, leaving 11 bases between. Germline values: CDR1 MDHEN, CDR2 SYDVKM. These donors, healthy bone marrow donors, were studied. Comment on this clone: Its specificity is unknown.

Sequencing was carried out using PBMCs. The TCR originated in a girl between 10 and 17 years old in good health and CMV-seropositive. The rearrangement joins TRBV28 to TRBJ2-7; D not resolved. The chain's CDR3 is CASSPHYAEQYF. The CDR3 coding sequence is TGTGCCAGCAGTCCCCACTATGCCGAGCAGTACTTC. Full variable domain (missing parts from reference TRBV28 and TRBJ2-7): DVKVTQSSRYLVKRTGEKVFLECVQDMDHENMFWYRQDPGLGLRLIYFSYDVKMKEKGDIPEGYSVSREKKERFSLILESASTNQTSMYLCASSPHYAEQYFGPGTRLTVT.